This entry features one TCR beta chain sequence. Its specificity is not known. The sample belongs to a study of graft-versus-host responses after intestinal transplantation. The table came from immunoSEQ multiplex PCR; TCRdb's copy has only in-frame clones and leaves some out. The sample records about 89,000 clones, roughly 92% being singletons. Study conclusions and caveats: Some patients had graft-donor T cell macrochimerism. In their allografts, the ratios of graft-versus-host to host-versus-graft T cell clones were high.

CDR3 length equals 15 residues. V lost 0 bases, J lost 6 bases, and 12 bases lay in between. From germline, CDR1 is SGHRS and CDR2 YFSETQ. The V gene is TRBV5-1, the J gene TRBJ2-2, with D possibly being TRBD2 (5 bases). This material consisted of unstimulated CD4+ T cells sorted from spleen or lymph node cells, taken before intestinal transplant. The receptor comes from a human donor who received an intestinal transplant. The CDR3 nucleotides read TGCGCCAGCAGCTTGGCCAGCGAGGGTGCCGGGGAGCTGTTTTTT. It yields the protein CASSLASEGAGELFF.